One and the same sample provided the 15 T cell receptor beta chains below, sequenced in a study of blood T cell repertoires in COVID-19. Here immunoSEQ multiplex PCR was the method, and the copy in TCRdb shows in-frame clones only, minus some. The table has 170,000 or so clones, less than 90% seen once; the top ten hold under 10%. The sequenced sample was peripheral blood. The receptors shown here come from a woman in her 70s with COVID-19, enrolled during active disease.

The J gene is TRBJ1-5, the V gene TRBV19; 8 bases match TRBD1. The V and J ends lost 5 bases and 7 bases, in that order; junction bases with no gene match: 7. Germline CDR1 reads LNHDA; CDR2 reads SQIVND (reference sequence). This CDR3 contains 14 residues. CDR3 bases: TGTGCCAGTAGTCCCCGACAGGGGCGACAGCCCCAGCATTTT. Its protein is CASSPRQGRQPQHF.

The table lists this clone with a count of one. This rearrangement joins TRBV28 to TRBJ2-7, with D possibly being TRBD2 (5 bases). The CDR3 is made up of 14 amino acids. Trimming cost V 3 bases and J 3 bases, with 12 bases left between them. CDR1 MDHEN and CDR2 SYDVKM come from the germline V gene. CDR3 bases: TGTGCCAGCAGTTTGGTAGCGCGAAACTACGAGCAGTACTTC. This sequence encodes CASSLVARNYEQYF.

This chain uses TRBV7-2 with TRBJ2-1; 10 bases agree with TRBD2. This CDR3 contains 15 residues. V shed 2 bases, J shed 6 bases, and the junction held 4 bases outside the gene matches. The germline CDR1 and CDR2 sequences are SGHTA and FQGNSA. The CDR3 sequence is CASSLLAGVGNEQFF. The CDR3 bases are TGTGCCAGCAGCTTACTAGCGGGAGTTGGCAATGAGCAGTTCTTC.

This clone was seen a single time. The chain carries TRBV19 and TRBJ1-1; TRBD1 agrees at 8 bases. V lost 2 bases to trimming and J lost 4 bases; unmatched junction nucleotides: 3. This CDR3 region has 14 residues. Germline V lookup: CDR1 LNHDA, CDR2 SQIVND (reference sequence). The CDR3 region is CASSIRTGGTEAFF. In DNA, the CDR3 is TGTGCCAGTAGTATACGAACAGGGGGCACTGAAGCTTTCTTT.

The chain has TRBV19 and TRBJ1-1; D remains ambiguous. The CDR3 is 14 residues long. V dropped 6 bases and J dropped 1 base, with 12 bases sitting between them. Per germline, CDR1 LNHDA and CDR2 SQIVND (reference sequence). This CDR3 is CASSTQNPNTEAFF. The CDR3 bases are TGTGCCAGTAGCACACAGAATCCGAACACTGAAGCTTTCTTT.

A single count supports this clone. V and J are TRBV5-4 and TRBJ2-1; 8 bases are a match to TRBD2. The CDR3 is 15 residues long. The junction had 13 bases not matched to a gene; V was cut back by 6 bases and J by 8 bases. Germline V gene data show CDR1 as SGHNT and CDR2 as YYREEE (reference sequence). CDR3 in amino acids: CASNTIGGALDEQFF. Here the CDR3 DNA reads TGTGCCAGCAATACGATCGGGGGGGCTTTGGATGAGCAGTTCTTC. The whole variable domain, filled in from reference TRBV5-4 and TRBJ2-1, reads ETGVTQSPTHLIKTRGQQVTLRCSSQSGHNTVSWYQQALGQGPQFIFQYYREEENGRGNFPPRFSGLQFPNYSSELNVNALELDDSALYLCASNTIGGALDEQFFGPGTRLTVL.

The chain joins TRBV7-2 to TRBJ2-7; TRBD2 is a possible D gene (6 bases). CDR3 size: 14 residues. Between the trimmed V and J ends, which lost 1 base and 2 bases, there was a span of 9 bases. The germline V gene has CDR1 SGHTA and CDR2 FQGNSA. The CDR3 region has the DNA TGTGCCAGCAGCTTAGGCGGGAAGCCCTACGAGCAGTACTTC. It yields the protein CASSLGGKPYEQYF.

V is TRBV27 and J is TRBJ1-1; D is possibly TRBD1 (5 bases). The CDR3 totals 15 residues. Trimming shortened V by 6 bases and J by 3 bases, and 17 bases separated the two germline ends. CDR1 and CDR2 (germline): MNHEY, SMNVEV (reference sequence). CDR3 protein: CASRFGRVGDTEAFF. In DNA form, the CDR3 reads TGTGCCAGCAGATTCGGCAGGGTGGGTGACACTGAAGCTTTCTTT.

The chain joins TRBV11-2 to TRBJ2-1; 9 bases are shared with TRBD2. Germline V gene data show CDR1 as SGHAT and CDR2 as FQNNGV. This CDR3 contains 15 residues. V lost 3 bases and J lost 8; bases outside the gene matches: 8. The CDR3 spells CASSFRGTSNDEQFF. The CDR3 DNA sequence: TGTGCCAGCAGCTTTCGAGGGACTAGCAACGATGAGCAGTTCTTC.

This rearrangement joins TRBV11-2 to TRBJ2-7; D may be TRBD1 (6 bases). CDR1 SGHAT and CDR2 FQNNGV come from the germline V gene. The CDR3 is 15 residues long. V was shortened by 5 bases and J by 0 bases, with 14 bases between the two germline ends. The CDR3 is CASSPDRFSSYEQYF. In DNA, the CDR3 is TGTGCCAGCAGCCCCGACAGGTTCTCCTCCTACGAGCAGTACTTC.

The gene calls are TRBV2 and TRBJ2-2; D possibly corresponds to TRBD1 (6 bases). The V gene lost 6 bases and the J gene lost 0 bases, with 11 bases spanning the gap. The germline V gene encodes CDR1 SNHLY and CDR2 FYNNEI. The CDR3 loop spans 15 amino acids. The CDR3: CASRQGIANTGELFF. Written as DNA, the CDR3 is TGTGCCAGCAGGCAGGGGATCGCGAACACCGGGGAGCTGTTTTTT.

The V call is TRBV19, the J call TRBJ2-5; TRBD1 might be the D (8 bases). V was shortened by 9 bases and J by 1 base, with 27 bases between the two germline ends. CDR1 LNHDA and CDR2 SQIVND come from the germline V gene (reference sequence). The CDR3 consists of 18 residues. The CDR3 nucleotides are TGTGCCAGGAGGCTGGACAGGGAGGCGGGAGCCCTCCAAGAGACCCAGTACTTC. Its protein product is CARRLDREAGALQETQYF.

About this clone itself: The sample holds other DNA sequences that translate to the same CDR3. This sequence joins TRBV5-4 and TRBJ1-1, with D possibly TRBD1 on 6 matching bases. Trimming took off 0 bases at V and 1 base at J, with 7 bases between the two ends. Germline CDR1 reads SGHNT; CDR2 reads YYREEE (reference sequence). The CDR3 has 14 amino acids. CDR3 DNA: TGTGCCAGCAGCTTGGAACAGGGGAACACTGAAGCTTTCTTT. Protein: CASSLEQGNTEAFF. The whole variable domain, remainder taken from reference TRBV5-4 and TRBJ1-1, is ETGVTQSPTHLIKTRGQQVTLRCSSQSGHNTVSWYQQALGQGPQFIFQYYREEENGRGNFPPRFSGLQFPNYSSELNVNALELDDSALYLCASSLEQGNTEAFFGQGTRLTVV.

The chain recombines TRBV2 with TRBJ1-6, with D possibly being TRBD1 (5 bases). Trimming removed 4 bases at V and 10 bases at J, with 17 bases between. The germline V gene encodes CDR1 SNHLY and CDR2 FYNNEI. The CDR3 contains 15 residues. The CDR3 here is CASSVQGTERSPLHF. The CDR3 bases are TGTGCCAGCAGTGTGCAGGGTACGGAAAGGTCACCCCTCCACTTT.

The chain has TRBV5-5 and TRBJ2-2; perhaps TRBD2 as D (6 bases). The ends were cut back, 1 base at V and 2 bases at J, with 12 bases in the middle. Germline CDR1 and CDR2: SGHKS and YYEKEE (reference sequence). This CDR3 is 16 amino acids long. In DNA form, the CDR3 reads TGTGCCAGCAGCTTGAGTACTAGCAGCAACACCGGGGAGCTGTTTTTT. It codes for CASSLSTSSNTGELFF.